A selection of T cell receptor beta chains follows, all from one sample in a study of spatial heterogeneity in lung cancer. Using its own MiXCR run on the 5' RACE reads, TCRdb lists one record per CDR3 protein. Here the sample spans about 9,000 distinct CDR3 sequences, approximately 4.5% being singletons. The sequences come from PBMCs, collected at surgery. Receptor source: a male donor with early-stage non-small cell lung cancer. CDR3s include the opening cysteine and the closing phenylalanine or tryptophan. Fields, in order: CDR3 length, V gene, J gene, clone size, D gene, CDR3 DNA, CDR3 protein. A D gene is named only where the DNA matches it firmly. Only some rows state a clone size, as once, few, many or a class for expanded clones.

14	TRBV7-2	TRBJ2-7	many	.	TGTGCCAGCACCCCGGATGGGGTTAGTTACGAGCAGTACTTC	CASTPDGVSYEQYF
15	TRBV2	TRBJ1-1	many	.	TGTGCCAGCAGTGAAGGACAACGAGGGAGCACTGAAGCTTTCTTT	CASSEGQRGSTEAFF
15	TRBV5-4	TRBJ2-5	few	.	TGTGCCAGCAGTCCGGACTCTCTCTACCAAGAGACCCAGTACTTC	CASSPDSLYQETQYF
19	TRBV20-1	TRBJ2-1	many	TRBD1	TGCAGTGCTAGAGGAGGTAATTTCGCGACAGGGGGAACCTACAATGAGCAGTTCTTC	CSARGGNFATGGTYNEQFF
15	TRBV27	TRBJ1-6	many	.	TGTGCCAGCAGAGGGACGGAGGGGTATAATTCACCCCTCCACTTT	CASRGTEGYNSPLHF
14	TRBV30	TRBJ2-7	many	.	TGTGCCTGTCCTAAACCGGGCTCTACCTACGAGCAGTACTTC	CACPKPGSTYEQYF
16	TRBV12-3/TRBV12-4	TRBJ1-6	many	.	TGTGCCAGCAGTATCTGGTTCCGGACAGCAAATTCACCCCTCCACTTT	CASSIWFRTANSPLHF
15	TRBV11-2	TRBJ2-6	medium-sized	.	TGTGCCAGCAGCCTTCTCGGGACCGGGGCCAACGTCCTGACTTTC	CASSLLGTGANVLTF
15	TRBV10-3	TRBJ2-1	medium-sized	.	TGTGCCATCAGTGGCTTGGGGCCACCAGACAATGAGCAGTTCTTC	CAISGLGPPDNEQFF
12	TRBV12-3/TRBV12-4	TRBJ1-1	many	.	TGTGCCAGCAGTAGAGGGACCTTTGAAGCTTTCTTT	CASSRGTFEAFF
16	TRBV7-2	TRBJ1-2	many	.	TGTGCCAGCAGCTTAGCCCCTCTGGCGGGGTCGGATGGCTACACCTTC	CASSLAPLAGSDGYTF
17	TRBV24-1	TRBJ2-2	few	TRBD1	TGTGCCACCAGTGAGCGGACAGGGTTCAAGTTCACCGGGGAGCTGTTTTTT	CATSERTGFKFTGELFF
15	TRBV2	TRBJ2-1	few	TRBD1	TGTGCCAGCAGACCCGGGACAGGGCTACTCCATGAGCAGTTCTTC	CASRPGTGLLHEQFF
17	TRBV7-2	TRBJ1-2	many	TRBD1	TGTGCCAGCAGCTTACGGGGAGCGACAGGGAGGTTTGGTGGCTACACCTTC	CASSLRGATGRFGGYTF
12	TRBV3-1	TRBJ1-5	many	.	TGTGCCAGCAGCCAATCGGGACAGCCCCAGCATTTT	CASSQSGQPQHF
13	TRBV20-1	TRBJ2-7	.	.	TGCAGTGCTAGTTGGCTAGCGCCGGGTGAGCAGTACTTC	CSASWLAPGEQYF
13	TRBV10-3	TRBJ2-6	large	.	TGTGCCACCAAAAACCCTGGGGCCAACGTCCTGACTTTC	CATKNPGANVLTF
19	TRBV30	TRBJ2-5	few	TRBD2	TGTGCCTGGAGTGTACGTGGACTAGCGGGGAGGGAATACCAAGAGACCCAGTACTTC	CAWSVRGLAGREYQETQYF
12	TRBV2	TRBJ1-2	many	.	TGTGCCAGCAGTGAATGGGCGAGAGGCTACACCTTC	CASSEWARGYTF
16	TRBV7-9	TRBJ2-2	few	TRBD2	TGTGCCAGCACCGTGGACGGGACTAGCCGACCCGGGGAGCTGTTTTTT	CASTVDGTSRPGELFF
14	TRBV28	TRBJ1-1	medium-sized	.	TGTGCCAGCAGACCCCCGGGGGGTTATAATGAAGCTTTCTTT	CASRPPGGYNEAFF
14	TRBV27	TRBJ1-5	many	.	TGTGCCAGCAGTCTCAGTGATAGCAATCAGCCCCAGCATTTT	CASSLSDSNQPQHF
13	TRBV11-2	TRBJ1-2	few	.	TGTGCCAGCAGCTCATCAGGGTCCTATGGCTACACCTTC	CASSSSGSYGYTF
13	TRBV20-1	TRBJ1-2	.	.	TGCAGTGCTGGCAACAGGGCTGGCTATGGCTACACCTTC	CSAGNRAGYGYTF
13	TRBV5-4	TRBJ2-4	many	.	TGTGCCAGCAGCGAGCCGGGACACCCAATTCAGTACTTC	CASSEPGHPIQYF
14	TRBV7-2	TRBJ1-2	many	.	TGTGCCAGCAGCACCCGACCGAATAACTATGGCTACACCTTC	CASSTRPNNYGYTF
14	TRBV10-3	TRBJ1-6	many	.	TGTGCCATCAGGCCGGGACAAGGAAATTCACCCCTCCACTTT	CAIRPGQGNSPLHF
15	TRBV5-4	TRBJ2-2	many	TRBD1	TGTGCCAGCAGCTTGCGGACAGGGGAGGGCGGGGAGCTGTTTTTT	CASSLRTGEGGELFF
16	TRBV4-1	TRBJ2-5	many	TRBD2	TGCGCCAGCAGACGCCAAGCGGGACTAGACCAAGAGACCCAGTACTTC	CASRRQAGLDQETQYF
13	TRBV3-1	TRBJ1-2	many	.	TGTGCCAGCAGCCAAGAAGTCAGCTATGGCTACACCTTC	CASSQEVSYGYTF
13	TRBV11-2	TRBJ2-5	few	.	TGTGCCAGCAGTTTAACGTACCAAGAGACCCAGTACTTC	CASSLTYQETQYF
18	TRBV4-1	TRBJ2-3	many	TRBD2	TGCGCCAGCAGCTCTCCACTAGCGGGGGGGCCATTTGCAGATACGCAGTATTTT	CASSSPLAGGPFADTQYF
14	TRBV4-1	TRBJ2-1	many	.	TGCGCCAGCAGCCAAGGAGGAGGGGTAACTGAGCAGTTCTTC	CASSQGGGVTEQFF
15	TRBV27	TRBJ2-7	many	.	TGTGCCAGCAGTTACGGCGGGGGCCATTCCTACGAGCAGTACTTC	CASSYGGGHSYEQYF
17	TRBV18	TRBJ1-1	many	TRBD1	TGTGCCAGCTCACCACCATTCACAGGGGCCATGAACACTGAAGCTTTCTTT	CASSPPFTGAMNTEAFF
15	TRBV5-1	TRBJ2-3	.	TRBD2	TGCGCCAGCAGCCGGACTAGCGGGGAAGGAGATACGCAGTATTTT	CASSRTSGEGDTQYF
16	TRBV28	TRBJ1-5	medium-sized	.	TGTGCCAGCAGCCGTCAAACCGGAGGGAGAAACCAGCCCCAGCATTTT	CASSRQTGGRNQPQHF
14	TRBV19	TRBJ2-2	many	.	TGTGCCAGTCTGGACAGAGTGAACACCGGGGAGCTGTTTTTT	CASLDRVNTGELFF
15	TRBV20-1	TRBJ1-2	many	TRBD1	TGCAGTGCTCGGACAGGGATACGATCTTTCTATGGCTACACCTTC	CSARTGIRSFYGYTF
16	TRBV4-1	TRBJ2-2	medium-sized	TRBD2	TGCGCCAGCAGCCAGGCACTAGCGGGGGACCCCGGGGAGCTGTTTTTT	CASSQALAGDPGELFF
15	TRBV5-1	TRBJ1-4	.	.	TGCGCCAGCAGCTTGGGTGCGGGTTTTAATGAAAAACTGTTTTTT	CASSLGAGFNEKLFF
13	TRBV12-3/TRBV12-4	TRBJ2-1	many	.	TGTGCCAGCAGTTTAGGACAGGCCAATGAGCAGTTCTTC	CASSLGQANEQFF
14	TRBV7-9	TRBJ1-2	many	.	TGTGCCAGCAGCTCCACGCAGGCGTACTATGGCTACACCTTC	CASSSTQAYYGYTF
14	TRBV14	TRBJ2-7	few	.	TGTGCCAGCAGCCTCCGACTGGGGAGTGGAGAGCAGTACTTC	CASSLRLGSGEQYF